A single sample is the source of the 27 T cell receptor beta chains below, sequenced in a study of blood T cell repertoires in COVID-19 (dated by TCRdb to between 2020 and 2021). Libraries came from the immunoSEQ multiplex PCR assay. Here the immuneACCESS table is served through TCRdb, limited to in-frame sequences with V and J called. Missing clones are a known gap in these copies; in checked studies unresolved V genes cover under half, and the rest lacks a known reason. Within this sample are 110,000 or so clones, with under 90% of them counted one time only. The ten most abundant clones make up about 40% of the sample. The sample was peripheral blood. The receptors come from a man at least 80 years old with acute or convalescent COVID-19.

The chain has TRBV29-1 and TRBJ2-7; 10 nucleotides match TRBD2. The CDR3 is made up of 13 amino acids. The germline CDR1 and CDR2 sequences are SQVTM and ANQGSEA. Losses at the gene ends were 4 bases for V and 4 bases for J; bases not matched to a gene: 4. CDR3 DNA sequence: TGCAGCGTTGTAGCGGGGGGCGAATACGAGCAGTACTTC. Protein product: CSVVAGGEYEQYF.

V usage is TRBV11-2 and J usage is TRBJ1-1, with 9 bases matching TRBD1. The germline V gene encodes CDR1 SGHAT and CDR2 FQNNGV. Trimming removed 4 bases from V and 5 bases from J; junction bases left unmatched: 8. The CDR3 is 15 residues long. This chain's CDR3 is CASSYLGGQGTEAFF. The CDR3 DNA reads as TGTGCCAGCAGCTACCTCGGGGGACAGGGAACTGAAGCTTTCTTT.

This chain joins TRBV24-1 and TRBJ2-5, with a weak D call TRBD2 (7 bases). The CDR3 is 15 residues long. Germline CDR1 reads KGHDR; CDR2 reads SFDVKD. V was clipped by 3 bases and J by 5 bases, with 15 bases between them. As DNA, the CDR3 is TGTGCCACCAGTGATGCGAGGGGAGGGGGGGAGACCCAGTACTTC. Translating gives CATSDARGGGETQYF.

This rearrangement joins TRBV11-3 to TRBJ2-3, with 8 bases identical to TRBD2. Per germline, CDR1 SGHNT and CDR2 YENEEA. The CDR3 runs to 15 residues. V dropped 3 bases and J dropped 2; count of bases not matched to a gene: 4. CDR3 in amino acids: CASSFLAGPTDTQYF. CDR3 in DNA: TGTGCCAGCAGCTTCCTAGCGGGCCCCACAGATACGCAGTATTTT.

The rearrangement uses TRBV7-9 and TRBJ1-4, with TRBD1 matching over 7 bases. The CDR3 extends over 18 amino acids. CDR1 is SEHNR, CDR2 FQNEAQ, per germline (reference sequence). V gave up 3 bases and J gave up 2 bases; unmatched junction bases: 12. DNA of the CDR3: TGTGCCAGCAGCTTGGGACAGTCCGGAGCCCCCACTAATGAAAAACTGTTTTTT. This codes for CASSLGQSGAPTNEKLFF.

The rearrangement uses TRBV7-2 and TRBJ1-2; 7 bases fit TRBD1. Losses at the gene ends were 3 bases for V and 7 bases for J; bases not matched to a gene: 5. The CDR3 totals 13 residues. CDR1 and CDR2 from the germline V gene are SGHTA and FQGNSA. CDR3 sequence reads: CASSFEGARGYTF. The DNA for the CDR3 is TGTGCCAGCAGCTTTGAGGGGGCTCGTGGCTACACCTTC.

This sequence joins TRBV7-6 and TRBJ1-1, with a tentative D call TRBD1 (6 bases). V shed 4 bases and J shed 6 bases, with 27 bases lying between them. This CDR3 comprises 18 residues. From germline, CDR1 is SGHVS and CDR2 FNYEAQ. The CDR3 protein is CASSSERGGPSLRAEAFF. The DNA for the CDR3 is TGTGCCAGCAGCTCGGAGCGGGGGGGCCCTAGTTTGAGGGCTGAAGCTTTCTTT.

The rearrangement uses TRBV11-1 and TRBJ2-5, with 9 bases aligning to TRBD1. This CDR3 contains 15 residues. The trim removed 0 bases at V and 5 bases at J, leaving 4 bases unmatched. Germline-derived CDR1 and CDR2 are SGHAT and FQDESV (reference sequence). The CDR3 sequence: CASSLARQGGETQYF. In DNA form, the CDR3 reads TGTGCCAGCAGCTTAGCGCGACAGGGGGGGGAGACCCAGTACTTC.

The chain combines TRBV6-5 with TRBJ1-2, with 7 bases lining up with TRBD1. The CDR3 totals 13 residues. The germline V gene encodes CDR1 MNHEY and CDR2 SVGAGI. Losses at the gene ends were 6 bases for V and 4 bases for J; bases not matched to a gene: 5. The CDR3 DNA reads TGTGCCAGCAGACAGGGGTCCGTCTATGGCTACACCTTC. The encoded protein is CASRQGSVYGYTF.

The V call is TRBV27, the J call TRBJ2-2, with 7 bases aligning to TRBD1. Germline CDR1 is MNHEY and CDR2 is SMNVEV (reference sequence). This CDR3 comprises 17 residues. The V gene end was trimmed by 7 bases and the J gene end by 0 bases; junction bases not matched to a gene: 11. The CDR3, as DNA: TGTGCCAGCACCAGGGCAACGGGACAGCCGAACACCGGGGAGCTGTTTTTT. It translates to CASTRATGQPNTGELFF.

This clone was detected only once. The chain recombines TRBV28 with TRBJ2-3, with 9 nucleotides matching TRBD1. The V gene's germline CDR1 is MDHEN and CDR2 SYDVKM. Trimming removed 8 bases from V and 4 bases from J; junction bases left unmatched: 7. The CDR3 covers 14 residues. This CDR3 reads CASLDRGWSDTQYF. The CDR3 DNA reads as TGTGCCAGCCTTGACAGGGGGTGGTCAGATACGCAGTATTTT.

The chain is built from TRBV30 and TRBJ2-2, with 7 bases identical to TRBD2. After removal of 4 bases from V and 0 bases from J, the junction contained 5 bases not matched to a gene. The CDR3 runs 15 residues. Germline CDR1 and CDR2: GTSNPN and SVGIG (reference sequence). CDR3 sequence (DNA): TGTGCCTGGAACCGTGGGAGGGCGAACACCGGGGAGCTGTTTTTT. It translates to CAWNRGRANTGELFF.

In DNA, the CDR3 is TGTGCCAGCAGCCAATCCGCGGGAGGGCCTGGAAGAATAAATGAGCAGTTCTTC. Protein product: CASSQSAGGPGRINEQFF. The J gene is TRBJ2-1, the V gene TRBV4-2; 9 bases agree with TRBD2. The germline V gene encodes CDR1 LGHNA and CDR2 YNFKEQ. The ends lost 2 bases at V and 7 bases at J; junction bases unmatched: 15. There are 18 residues in the CDR3.

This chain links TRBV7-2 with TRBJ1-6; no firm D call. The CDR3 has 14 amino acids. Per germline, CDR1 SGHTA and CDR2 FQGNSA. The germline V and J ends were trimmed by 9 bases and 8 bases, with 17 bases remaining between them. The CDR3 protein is CASESREAYSPLHF. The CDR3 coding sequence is TGTGCCAGTGAGAGCCGGGAAGCTTATTCACCCCTCCACTTT. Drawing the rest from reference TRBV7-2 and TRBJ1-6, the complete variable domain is GAGVSQSPSNKVTEKGKDVELRCDPISGHTALYWYRQSLGQGLEFLIYFQGNSAPDKSGLPSDRFSAERTGGSVSTLTIQRTQQEDSAVYLCASESREAYSPLHFGNGTRLTVT.

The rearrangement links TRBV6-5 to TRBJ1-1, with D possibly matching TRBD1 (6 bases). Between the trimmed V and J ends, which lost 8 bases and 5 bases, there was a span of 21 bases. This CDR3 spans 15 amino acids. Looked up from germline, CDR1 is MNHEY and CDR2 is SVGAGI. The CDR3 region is CASGKNRVVKTEAFF. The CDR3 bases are TGTGCCAGCGGAAAGAACAGGGTGGTAAAGACTGAAGCTTTCTTT.

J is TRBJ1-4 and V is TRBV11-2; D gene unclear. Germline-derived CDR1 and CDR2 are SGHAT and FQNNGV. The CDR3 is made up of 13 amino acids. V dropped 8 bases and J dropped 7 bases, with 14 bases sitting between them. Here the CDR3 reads CASASVASEKLFF. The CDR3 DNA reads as TGTGCCAGCGCCTCCGTGGCCAGTGAAAAACTGTTTTTT. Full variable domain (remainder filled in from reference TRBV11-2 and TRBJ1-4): EAGVAQSPRYKIIEKRQSVAFWCNPISGHATLYWYQQILGQGPKLLIQFQNNGVVDDSQLPKDRFSAERLKGVDSTLKIQPAKLEDSAVYLCASASVASEKLFFGSGTQLSVL.

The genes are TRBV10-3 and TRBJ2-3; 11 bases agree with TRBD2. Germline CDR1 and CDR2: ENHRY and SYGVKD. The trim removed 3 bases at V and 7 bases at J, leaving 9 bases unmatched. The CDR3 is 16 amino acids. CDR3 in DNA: TGTGCCATCAGTGACTTGACTAGCGGGAAGGGATATACGCAGTATTTT. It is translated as CAISDLTSGKGYTQYF.

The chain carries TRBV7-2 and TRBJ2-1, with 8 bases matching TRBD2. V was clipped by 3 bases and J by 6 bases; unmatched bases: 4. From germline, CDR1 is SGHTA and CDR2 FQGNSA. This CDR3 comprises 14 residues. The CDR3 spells CASSFTGLANEQFF. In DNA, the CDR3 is TGTGCCAGCAGCTTCACAGGACTAGCCAATGAGCAGTTCTTC.

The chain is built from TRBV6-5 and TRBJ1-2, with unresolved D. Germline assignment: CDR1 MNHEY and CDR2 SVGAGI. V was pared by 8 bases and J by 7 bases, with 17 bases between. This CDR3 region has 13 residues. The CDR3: CASAAAIMSGYTF. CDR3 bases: TGTGCCAGCGCAGCGGCAATTATGTCTGGCTACACCTTC.

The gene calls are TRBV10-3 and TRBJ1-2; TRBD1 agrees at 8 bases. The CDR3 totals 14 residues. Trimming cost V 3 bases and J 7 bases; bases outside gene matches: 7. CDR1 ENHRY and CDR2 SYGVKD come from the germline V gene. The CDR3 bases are TGTGCCATCAGTGAAGGACAGGGAATTCCTGGCTACACCTTC. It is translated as CAISEGQGIPGYTF.

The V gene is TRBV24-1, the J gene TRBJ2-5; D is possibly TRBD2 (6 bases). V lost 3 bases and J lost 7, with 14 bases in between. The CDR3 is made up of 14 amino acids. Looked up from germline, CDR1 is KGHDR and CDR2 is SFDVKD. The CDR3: CATSDPTRGTTQYF. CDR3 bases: TGTGCCACCAGTGATCCTACCCGGGGGACGACCCAGTACTTC.

The CDR3 region is CATSERPGGETQYF. The CDR3 bases are TGTGCCACCAGTGAACGGCCAGGGGGGGAGACCCAGTACTTC. The J gene is TRBJ2-5, the V gene TRBV24-1; perhaps TRBD1 as D (7 bases). Germline V CDR1 and CDR2: KGHDR, SFDVKD. This CDR3 has 14 amino acids. Trimming stripped 4 bases from V and 5 bases from J, with 13 bases between.

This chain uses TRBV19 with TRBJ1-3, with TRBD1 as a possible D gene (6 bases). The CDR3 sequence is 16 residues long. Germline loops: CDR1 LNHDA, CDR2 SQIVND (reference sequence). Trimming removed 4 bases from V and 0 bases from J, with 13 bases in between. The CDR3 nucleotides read TGTGCCAGTAGTACGACAGGCCTGCGCTCTGGAAACACCATATATTTT. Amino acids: CASSTTGLRSGNTIYF.

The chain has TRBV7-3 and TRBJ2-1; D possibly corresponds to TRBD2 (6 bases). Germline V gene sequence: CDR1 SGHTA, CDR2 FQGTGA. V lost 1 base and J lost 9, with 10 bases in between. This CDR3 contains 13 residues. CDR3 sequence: CASSLISGSEQFF. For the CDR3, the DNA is TGTGCCAGCAGCTTAATTAGCGGAAGTGAGCAGTTCTTC. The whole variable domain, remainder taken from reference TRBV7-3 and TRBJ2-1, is GAGVSQTPSNKVTEKGKYVELRCDPISGHTALYWYRQSLGQGPEFLIYFQGTGAADDSGLPNDRFFAVRPEGSVSTLKIQRTERGDSAVYLCASSLISGSEQFFGPGTRLTVL.

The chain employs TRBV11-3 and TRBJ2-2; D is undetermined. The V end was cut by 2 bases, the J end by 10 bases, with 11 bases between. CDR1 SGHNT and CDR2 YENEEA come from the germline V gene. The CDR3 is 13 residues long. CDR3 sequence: CASSLSTLQELFF. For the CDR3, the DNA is TGTGCCAGCAGCTTAAGTACTCTTCAGGAGCTGTTTTTT.

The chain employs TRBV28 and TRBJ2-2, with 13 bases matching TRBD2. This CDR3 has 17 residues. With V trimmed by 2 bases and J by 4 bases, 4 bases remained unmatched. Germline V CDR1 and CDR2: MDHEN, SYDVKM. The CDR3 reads CASSLPGLAGRTGELFF. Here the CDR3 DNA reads TGTGCCAGCAGTTTACCGGGACTAGCGGGACGCACCGGGGAGCTGTTTTTT.

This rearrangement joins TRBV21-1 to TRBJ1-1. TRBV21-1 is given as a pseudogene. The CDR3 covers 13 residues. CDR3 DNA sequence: TGTGCCAGCAGCCCCCGCGGGAACACTGAAGCTTTCTTT. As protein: CASSPRGNTEAFF.